The 13 T cell receptor beta chains below were found in one sample sequenced in a study of Ad26.COV2.S vaccination and SARS-CoV-2 variants. The treatment is: about 20 received Ad26.COV2.S at low or high dose, single or two shots; several received placebo; per-sample allocation not given. Sampling happened 63 days after the first vaccine or placebo injection. TCRdb's copy holds only in-frame clones and misses some; the assay was immunoSEQ multiplex PCR. The sample lists about 450,000 clones, approximately 89% occurring once. Source: peripheral blood, taken in a trial of Ad26.COV2.S vaccine versus placebo. The source is a person aged 18-60 years who received the Ad26.COV2.S COVID-19 vaccine or a placebo.

The V gene is TRBV24-1, the J gene TRBJ1-1; D not certain. CDR3 length: 12 amino acids. Per the germline V gene, CDR1 is KGHDR and CDR2 is SFDVKD. The germline V and J ends were trimmed by 6 bases and 4 bases, with 8 bases remaining between them. The CDR3 DNA reads as TGTGCCACCAGTTCCCCTAGCACTGAAGCTTTCTTT. Encoded protein: CATSSPSTEAFF.

This clone has just a few counts. The gene calls are TRBV2 and TRBJ1-3; 8 nucleotides align to TRBD1. The germline gives CDR1 SNHLY, CDR2 FYNNEI. The CDR3 sequence is 15 residues long. J was trimmed by 7 bases and V by 0 bases; bases with no gene match: 5. DNA for the CDR3: TGTGCCAGCAGTGAAGCTGACAGGGGAGGCAACACCATATATTTT. Its protein product is CASSEADRGGNTIYF.

The chain carries TRBV5-1 and TRBJ1-5; D call uncertain. This CDR3 region has 13 residues. The germline V and J ends were trimmed by 2 bases and 5 bases, with 8 bases remaining between them. Looked up from germline, CDR1 is SGHRS and CDR2 is YFSETQ. CDR3 nucleotides: TGCGCCAGCAGCTTTTCTCCCGATCAGCCCCAGCATTTT. This encodes CASSFSPDQPQHF.

The CDR3 coding sequence is TGTGCCAGCAGCTTAAACGCAGGGGCAGAGACCCAGTACTTC. Translated, it gives CASSLNAGAETQYF. The V gene is TRBV7-3, the J gene TRBJ2-5, with a weak D call TRBD1 (6 bases). V lost 1 base, J lost 4 bases, and 10 bases lay in between. The V gene's germline CDR1 is SGHTA and CDR2 FQGTGA. The CDR3 is made up of 14 amino acids.

This clone appeared once. The chain joins TRBV5-1 to TRBJ2-7, with 8 bases lining up with TRBD2. CDR1 and CDR2 from the germline V gene are SGHRS and YFSETQ. The CDR3 runs 17 residues. V shed 0 bases, J shed 2 bases, and the junction held 10 bases outside the gene matches. The chain's CDR3 is CASSLAPSGRVTYEQYV. CDR3 coding DNA: TGCGCCAGCAGCTTGGCGCCCAGCGGGAGAGTTACCTACGAGCAGTACGTC.

The chain links TRBV11-3 to TRBJ1-1; no definite D call. Between the trimmed V and J ends, which lost 3 bases and 4 bases, there was a span of 12 bases. The CDR3 has 14 residues. Germline V gives CDR1 SGHNT, CDR2 YENEEA. This chain's CDR3 is CASSFRRPGTEAFF. For the CDR3, the DNA is TGTGCCAGCAGCTTTCGCCGGCCGGGCACTGAAGCTTTCTTT.

The chain has TRBV28 and TRBJ2-1, with D possibly being TRBD1 or TRBD2 (6 bases each). There are 16 residues in the CDR3. V was cut by 10 bases and J by 4 bases, with 23 bases left in between. Germline assignment: CDR1 MDHEN and CDR2 SYDVKM. The CDR3 nucleotides read TGTGCCACCTATACTAGCCGGGACAAGGCTTACAATGAGCAGTTCTTC. It encodes CATYTSRDKAYNEQFF.

V usage is TRBV6-5 and J usage is TRBJ2-7; 7 nucleotides agree with TRBD1. The CDR3 loop spans 12 amino acids. Trimming cost V 8 bases and J 6 bases; bases outside gene matches: 7. Germline CDR1 reads MNHEY; CDR2 reads SVGAGI. The CDR3 DNA follows: TGTGCCAGCGCAGGGGGAATAGGCGAGCAGTACGTC. It encodes CASAGGIGEQYV.

This chain connects TRBV28 to TRBJ1-1, with D possibly matching TRBD1 (5 bases). V lost 6 bases, J lost 2 bases, and 13 bases lay in between. There are 14 residues in the CDR3. Per germline, CDR1 MDHEN and CDR2 SYDVKM. The CDR3 DNA reads TGTGCCAGCAGCTCGGCGGGGACCAACACTGAAGCTTTCTTT. Amino acids: CASSSAGTNTEAFF.

V and J are TRBV28 and TRBJ2-1, with 16 bases that match TRBD2. From germline, CDR1 is MDHEN and CDR2 SYDVKM. The J segment lost 7 bases and the V segment lost 4 bases, leaving 7 bases of the junction unmatched. The CDR3 consists of 17 residues. Here the CDR3 DNA reads TGTGCCAGCAGTTCTCCGGGACTAGCGGGAGGGGGTAATGAGCAGTTCTTC. Protein product: CASSSPGLAGGGNEQFF.

The V gene is TRBV7-3, the J gene TRBJ1-1; no clear D gene. V lost 5 bases and J 3 bases, leaving 10 bases between the germline ends. The germline V gene encodes CDR1 SGHTA and CDR2 FQGTGA. The CDR3 has 13 amino acids. CDR3 amino acids: CASSVERDTEAFF. The CDR3 region has the DNA TGTGCCAGCAGCGTCGAGAGGGACACTGAAGCTTTCTTT.

This clone has just a few counts. The V and J genes are TRBV7-8 and TRBJ1-1; weak D call: TRBD1 (5 bases). Per the germline V gene, CDR1 is SGHVS and CDR2 is FQNEAQ. The CDR3 contains 13 residues. V lost 7 bases and J lost 1, with 10 bases in between. The CDR3 sequence is CASNWGTNTEAFF. CDR3 coding DNA: TGTGCCAGCAACTGGGGCACGAACACTGAAGCTTTCTTT.

This rearrangement joins TRBV7-2 to TRBJ1-4; no reliable D call. V lost 5 bases to trimming and J lost 5 bases, with 15 bases between them. The CDR3 covers 15 residues. Germline values: CDR1 SGHTA, CDR2 FQGNSA. CDR3 nucleotide sequence: TGTGCCAGCAGCCTCCAGGACGCCAGAAATGAAAAACTGTTTTTT. Protein: CASSLQDARNEKLFF.